Below, one T cell receptor (beta chain) is given with its context. It has no known antigen specificity. Per-nucleotide qualities are absent, and no much larger clonotype sits a single base away. These data come from a study of blood T cell repertoires in COVID-19 (dated by TCRdb to the early 2020s). In the study overall: The collaborator samples originated in the United States, Italy and Spain and spanned the acute and convalescent phases of COVID-19. The prospective study material was composed of cDNA or gDNA derived from T cells, B-cell-depleted T cells, or PBMCs. The dataset comprised deeply sampled blood TCRbeta repertoires from subjects exposed to, actively infected with, or recovered from COVID-19. Samples were obtained from the ongoing ImmuneRACE study (first 160 participants) and from 1,254 subjects provided by 6 global collaborators. The repertoires were released in a freely available public database intended as a resource for research on the immune response to SARS-CoV-2. Nearly every sample came with metadata listing a de-identified subject ID, COVID-19 status, age in years and sex. Where HLA class I and class II types were available, the types were taken from metadata supplied by the sample provider, not from assay-based typing.

The immunoSEQ Assay, a bias-controlled multiplex PCR, was used to amplify TCRbeta CDR3 regions from genomic DNA. From the authors' description of their analysis: The number of nucleated cells in each sample was estimated by amplification of reference gene primers within the assay. Sequence reads were collapsed and filtered to measure the absolute abundance of every unique TCRbeta CDR3 rearrangement. For each sample, productive Simpson clonality was calculated as the square root of Simpson's diversity index over productive rearrangements. In TCRdb, the immuneACCESS table is reduced to in-frame sequences with V and J assigned. These tables do not hold every clone; where another copy was compared, an unresolved V gene accounts for under half, and the others remain unexplained. V and J calls and clone size are copied from that table; D and trimming were computed from the DNA. The sample contains 60,000 to 90,000 clones, about four fifths of them found a single time. 3% to 4.5% of the sample belongs to the ten largest clones.

According to the germline V gene (reference sequence), CDR1 reads LGHDT and CDR2 reads YNNKEL. Germline trimming amounts to 1 base on V and 5 bases on J, with 10 as the count of junction bases outside the gene matches. Taken from cysteine to phenylalanine, the CDR3 has 17 residues. The entry retains the CDR3 DNA only, 51 bases that are in frame from base 1. Overall study outcomes, separate from this receptor: How much clinical and demographic metadata was included differed by source and by participant, and the metadata was provided uncurated.

The collaborating institutions used their own protocols to collect whole blood in K2EDTA tubes. For TCRbeta analysis, collaborators shipped samples as frozen whole blood, isolated PBMCs, or DNA extracted from either of those sample types. Sequencing was performed on peripheral blood. The chain is made from TRBV3-1 (or the pseudogene TRBV3-2) and TRBJ2-1, with 8 junctional bases fitting TRBD1. This TCR derives from a man between 45 and 60 years old with acute or convalescent COVID-19. The nucleotide sequence reads as follows: TGTGCCAGCAGCCAAGGGCCAGGGACAGGTGTTAACAATGAGCAGTTCTTC. This encodes CASSQGPGTGVNNEQFF.